The 13 T cell receptor beta chains below all came from one sample that was sequenced in a study of CD8 T cells in ankylosing spondylitis. Overall study findings and caveats: Seemingly distinctive of ankylosing spondylitis blood was a TCR beta motif formed by eight highly homologous variants.

No antigens are known for them. TCRdb re-analysed the 5' RACE reads in MiXCR, keeping a single row per CDR3 protein. This table has fewer than 550,000 distinct CDR3 sequences, less than 6% appearing once. The specimen was blood, either unsorted or a sorted T cell fraction (not recorded which). These receptors all stem from a male donor with ankylosing spondylitis.

This clonotype was detected a few times. This chain joins TRBV5-1 and TRBJ2-3; possibly TRBD1 for D (6 bases). CDR1 is SGHRS and CDR2 is YFSETQ in the germline V gene. The ends were cut back, 4 bases at V and 2 bases at J, with 26 bases in the middle. The CDR3 runs to 19 residues. In nucleotides, the CDR3 is TGCGCCAGCAGCCCGGACAGCCGCGTTCGGGCGTTCTCCACAGATACGCAGTATTTT. This translates into CASSPDSRVRAFSTDTQYF. Based on the CDR3 plus reference TRBV5-1 and TRBJ2-3, the full variable domain is KAGVTQTPRYLIKTRGQQVTLSCSPISGHRSVSWYQQTPGQGLQFLFEYFSETQRNKGNFPGRFSGRQFSNSRSEMNVSTLELGDSALYLCASSPDSRVRAFSTDTQYFGPGTRLTVL.

The table lists this clonotype with many counts. The V gene is TRBV7-2, the J gene TRBJ2-3; no clear D gene. This CDR3 has 14 amino acids. V shed 2 bases and J shed 2 bases, with 8 bases lying between them. Germline V gives CDR1 SGHTA, CDR2 FQGNSA. The CDR3 reads CASSLSVYTDTQYF. The CDR3 coding sequence is TGTGCCAGCAGCTTAAGTGTATACACAGATACGCAGTATTTT.

On this clonotype: One end of the junction is discordant with germline, which a read error may explain. The V call is TRBV28, the J call TRBJ2-1; 7 nucleotides match TRBD2. CDR3 length equals 15 residues. Germline V gene sequence: CDR1 MDHEN, CDR2 SYDVKM. The CDR3 sequence is CSSSFGGSSYNEQFF. The CDR3 DNA reads TGTTCCAGCAGCTTCGGGGGGAGCTCCTACAATGAGCAGTTCTTC.

Regarding this clonotype: A much larger clone is a single base away; this may be a read error. This chain connects TRBV28 to TRBJ2-7; no firm D call. CDR3 length: 11 amino acids. From germline, CDR1 is MDHEN and CDR2 SYDVKM. CDR3 nucleotides: TGTGCCAGCAGTTGGGTCTACGAGCAGTCCTTC. This encodes CASSWVYEQSF.

This clonotype was seen ten or more times. The chain uses TRBV12-3 or TRBV12-4 and TRBJ2-7; a possible D gene is TRBD1 (5 bases). Trimming left V 2 bases short and J 5 bases short, with 16 bases between. The length of the CDR3 is 15 residues. The CDR3 loop is CASSLNRGVPHEQYF. The CDR3 nucleotides read TGTGCCAGCAGTTTAAATAGGGGCGTCCCACACGAGCAGTACTTC.

This clonotype appeared many times. The chain has TRBV7-2 and TRBJ2-7, with D possibly being TRBD1 (6 bases). Germline V gives CDR1 SGHTA, CDR2 FQGNSA. V lost 2 bases, J lost 0 bases, and 8 bases lay in between. There are 14 residues in the CDR3. The CDR3: CASSLRGGSYEQYF. CDR3 in DNA: TGTGCCAGCAGCTTAAGAGGGGGCTCCTACGAGCAGTACTTC.

This clonotype was picked up a small number of times. J is TRBJ2-3 and V is TRBV14; a weak D match, TRBD2 (5 bases). The CDR3 runs 16 residues. The germline gives CDR1 SGHDN, CDR2 FVKESK. The V end lost 1 base, the J end lost 6 bases, and 17 bases lay between the germline ends. CDR3 bases: TGTGCCAGCAGCCAAGGACTAACCTCCTTATATGATACGCAGTATTTT. Translated: CASSQGLTSLYDTQYF.

This clonotype was observed many times. The chain has TRBV7-9 and TRBJ2-2; TRBD2 might be the D (6 bases). Germline V CDR1 and CDR2: SEHNR, FQNEAQ (reference sequence). Between the trimmed V and J ends, which lost 0 bases and 6 bases, there was a span of 11 bases. CDR3 length equals 15 residues. CDR3 in amino acids: CASSLAGGNAGELFF. The CDR3 nucleotides read TGTGCCAGCAGCTTAGCGGGAGGTAACGCCGGGGAGCTGTTTTTT.

This clonotype was detected ten times or more. This chain connects TRBV6-2 or TRBV6-3 to TRBJ1-5; possibly TRBD1 for D (5 bases). The CDR3 is made up of 13 amino acids. The germline gives CDR1 MNHEY, CDR2 SVGEGT. V was shortened by 6 bases and J by 9 bases, with 15 bases between the two germline ends. For the CDR3, the DNA is TGTGCCAGCAGGCTACAGGTCTGGCGGCCCCAGCATTTT. Protein sequence: CASRLQVWRPQHF.

This clonotype was seen at least ten times. This chain's CDR3 is CASSLVFRAGDYNEQFF. The CDR3 nucleotides read TGTGCCAGCAGCTTAGTATTCAGAGCGGGAGACTACAATGAGCAGTTCTTC. The V and J genes are TRBV7-8 and TRBJ2-1; TRBD2 agrees at 8 bases. The CDR3 extends over 17 amino acids. The trim removed 1 base at V and 3 bases at J, leaving 8 bases unmatched. The germline V gene has CDR1 SGHVS and CDR2 FQNEAQ.

This clonotype was counted many times. This sequence joins TRBV27 and TRBJ1-1; D is perhaps TRBD1 (5 bases). The CDR3 totals 15 residues. Trimming cost V 1 base and J 10 bases, with 19 bases left between them. Germline loops: CDR1 MNHEY, CDR2 SMNVEV (reference sequence). CDR3 nucleotides: TGTGCCAGCAGTTTATTGGGGGACCCGCCGAATGTAGCTTTCTTT. Amino acid sequence: CASSLLGDPPNVAFF.

This clonotype has only a few counts. The chain employs TRBV6-5 and TRBJ2-5, with D maybe TRBD1 (5 bases). The CDR3 is 13 amino acids. Germline values: CDR1 MNHEY, CDR2 SVGAGI. V dropped 1 base and J dropped 5 bases, with 8 bases sitting between them. The CDR3: CASSYWKGETQYF. The DNA for the CDR3 is TGTGCCAGCAGTTACTGGAAGGGGGAGACCCAGTACTTC.

This clonotype was seen repeatedly, ten times or more. This sequence joins TRBV7-9 and TRBJ1-1, with 8 bases that match TRBD1. The CDR3 loop spans 14 amino acids. The germline V gene encodes CDR1 SEHNR and CDR2 FQNEAQ (reference sequence). The trim removed 6 bases at V and 3 bases at J, leaving 6 bases unmatched. CDR3 sequence reads: CASRLDRVDTEAFF. Written as DNA, the CDR3 is TGTGCCAGCAGGTTGGACAGGGTTGACACTGAAGCTTTCTTT.